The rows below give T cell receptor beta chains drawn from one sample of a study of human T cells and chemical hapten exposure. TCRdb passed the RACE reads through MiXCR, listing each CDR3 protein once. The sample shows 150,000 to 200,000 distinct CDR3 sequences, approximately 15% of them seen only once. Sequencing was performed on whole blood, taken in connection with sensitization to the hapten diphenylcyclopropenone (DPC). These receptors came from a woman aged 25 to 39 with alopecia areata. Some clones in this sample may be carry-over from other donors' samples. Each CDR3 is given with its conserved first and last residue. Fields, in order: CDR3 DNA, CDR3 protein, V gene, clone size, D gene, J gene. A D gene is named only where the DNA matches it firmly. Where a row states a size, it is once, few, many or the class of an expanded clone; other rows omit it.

CDR3nt: TGTGCCAGCTCACGGGACAGGGAGAGTGGCTACACCTTC
CDR3aa: CASSRDRESGYTF
v_gene: TRBV18
abundance: -
d_gene: TRBD1
j_gene: TRBJ1-2

CDR3nt: TGCAGCGTGGCGGAGACAGGGGGCCCCTACGAGCAGTACTTC
CDR3aa: CSVAETGGPYEQYF
v_gene: TRBV29-1
abundance: few
d_gene: TRBD1
j_gene: TRBJ2-7

CDR3nt: TGCGCCAGCAGCCAGTACGGGATGTCTAACCCCTCTGAAGCTTTCTTT
CDR3aa: CASSQYGMSNPSEAFF
v_gene: TRBV5-1
abundance: few
d_gene: -
j_gene: TRBJ1-1

CDR3nt: TGTGCCTGGAGTCCTACGAGTACCCGGGTTAATGAGCAGTTCTTC
CDR3aa: CAWSPTSTRVNEQFF
v_gene: TRBV30
abundance: -
d_gene: -
j_gene: TRBJ2-1

CDR3nt: TGTGCCAGCAGCCAAGAAGGGGGCACAGATACGCAGTATTTT
CDR3aa: CASSQEGGTDTQYF
v_gene: TRBV3-1
abundance: many
d_gene: -
j_gene: TRBJ2-3

CDR3nt: TGCGCCAGCAGCCTCTACCCTTCCGGGACAGAAGCCTACGAGCAGTACTTC
CDR3aa: CASSLYPSGTEAYEQYF
v_gene: TRBV5-1
abundance: few
d_gene: TRBD1
j_gene: TRBJ2-7

CDR3nt: TGTGCCAGCAGCTCCTTATTCGGGACCGCCGAAGGGTCAGATACGCAGTATTTT
CDR3aa: CASSSLFGTAEGSDTQYF
v_gene: TRBV5-5
abundance: once
d_gene: -
j_gene: TRBJ2-3

CDR3nt: TGCGCCAGCAGCTTGGGACTAGCGGTCACAGATACGCAGTATTTT
CDR3aa: CASSLGLAVTDTQYF
v_gene: TRBV5-1
abundance: few
d_gene: TRBD2
j_gene: TRBJ2-3

CDR3nt: TGCAGTGCTAGATCTACGGGTCAGCCCCAGCATTTT
CDR3aa: CSARSTGQPQHF
v_gene: TRBV20-1
abundance: few
d_gene: -
j_gene: TRBJ1-5

CDR3nt: TGTGCCAGCATTATGACAGGGGGTTCCTATGGCTACACCTTC
CDR3aa: CASIMTGGSYGYTF
v_gene: TRBV6-6
abundance: many
d_gene: TRBD1
j_gene: TRBJ1-2

CDR3nt: TGTGCCAGCAGCTCAGATACGTCCGGGACCCAGTACTTC
CDR3aa: CASSSDTSGTQYF
v_gene: TRBV7-2
abundance: -
d_gene: -
j_gene: TRBJ2-5

CDR3nt: TGTGCCAGCTCAAGAGCGGGGGCCTCCACAGATACGCAGTATTTT
CDR3aa: CASSRAGASTDTQYF
v_gene: TRBV18
abundance: few
d_gene: TRBD2
j_gene: TRBJ2-3

CDR3nt: TGTGCCAGCAGTTACGAACGGTATACAGATACGCAGTATTTT
CDR3aa: CASSYERYTDTQYF
v_gene: TRBV6-2/TRBV6-3
abundance: few
d_gene: -
j_gene: TRBJ2-3

CDR3nt: TGTGCCTGGAGTCCACAGGGGTCTGGGGCCAACGTCCTGACTTTC
CDR3aa: CAWSPQGSGANVLTF
v_gene: TRBV30
abundance: -
d_gene: TRBD1
j_gene: TRBJ2-6

CDR3nt: TGTGCCAGCAGCCAACCGGGCCCCAATAAACCCCTCCACTTT
CDR3aa: CASSQPGPNKPLHF
v_gene: TRBV14
abundance: -
d_gene: -
j_gene: TRBJ1-6

CDR3nt: TGTGCCAGCAGCCATGAGCGGGGGGGAAGTGCAGATACGCAGTATTTT
CDR3aa: CASSHERGGSADTQYF
v_gene: TRBV9
abundance: few
d_gene: TRBD2
j_gene: TRBJ2-3

CDR3nt: TGTGCCAGCAGCCAGGACGACAGGGGCAATTCACCCCTCCACTTT
CDR3aa: CASSQDDRGNSPLHF
v_gene: TRBV3-1
abundance: -
d_gene: TRBD1
j_gene: TRBJ1-6

CDR3nt: TGCAGTGCTAGAATGGGCAGGGACACTGAAGCTTTCTTT
CDR3aa: CSARMGRDTEAFF
v_gene: TRBV20-1
abundance: many
d_gene: -
j_gene: TRBJ1-1

CDR3nt: TGTGCCAGCAGTACTAGCGGGAGGAGCACAGATACGCAGTATTTT
CDR3aa: CASSTSGRSTDTQYF
v_gene: TRBV27
abundance: -
d_gene: TRBD2
j_gene: TRBJ2-3

CDR3nt: TGTGCCAGCAGCTTGGCCCCCGGGACTAGCGGCAACTACGAGCAGTACTTC
CDR3aa: CASSLAPGTSGNYEQYF
v_gene: TRBV11-2
abundance: many
d_gene: TRBD2
j_gene: TRBJ2-7

CDR3nt: TGTGCCAGCAGAGGACAGGGGAAAGGCGCAGCTTTCTTT
CDR3aa: CASRGQGKGAAFF
v_gene: TRBV6-2/TRBV6-3
abundance: few
d_gene: TRBD1
j_gene: TRBJ1-1

CDR3nt: TGTGCCAGCAGGTCTTCGGGACAGGGGTTTTCCCCCCTCCACTTT
CDR3aa: CASRSSGQGFSPLHF
v_gene: TRBV28
abundance: -
d_gene: TRBD1
j_gene: TRBJ1-6

CDR3nt: TGTGCCAGCAGCTTCAGGGCTGTCGGGGAGCAGTTCTTC
CDR3aa: CASSFRAVGEQFF
v_gene: TRBV7-2
abundance: -
d_gene: -
j_gene: TRBJ2-1

CDR3nt: TGTGCCAGCAGTTTCTCCGGGAACTCTGGGGCCAACGTCCTGACTTTC
CDR3aa: CASSFSGNSGANVLTF
v_gene: TRBV28
abundance: few
d_gene: -
j_gene: TRBJ2-6

CDR3nt: TGTGCCAGCAGTGAAGGGGTAGACATTCAGTACTTC
CDR3aa: CASSEGVDIQYF
v_gene: TRBV2
abundance: few
d_gene: -
j_gene: TRBJ2-4

CDR3nt: TGTGCCAGCAGCGTAGAAACAGATACGCAGTATTTT
CDR3aa: CASSVETDTQYF
v_gene: TRBV9
abundance: few
d_gene: -
j_gene: TRBJ2-3

CDR3nt: TGCGCCAGCAGCTGGACGGACCCCAAAAACAATGAGCAGTTCTTC
CDR3aa: CASSWTDPKNNEQFF
v_gene: TRBV4-3
abundance: few
d_gene: -
j_gene: TRBJ2-1

CDR3nt: TGTGCCAGCAGCCCAGGCCAGAGTCAGCCCCAGCATTTT
CDR3aa: CASSPGQSQPQHF
v_gene: TRBV7-2
abundance: -
d_gene: -
j_gene: TRBJ1-5

CDR3nt: TGTGCCAGCATCCAGGGGGCTAGCGGGGAGCTGTTTTTT
CDR3aa: CASIQGASGELFF
v_gene: TRBV2
abundance: -
d_gene: TRBD1
j_gene: TRBJ2-2

CDR3nt: TGTGCCATCAGGCAGAGTGAGACCCAGTACTTC
CDR3aa: CAIRQSETQYF
v_gene: TRBV10-3
abundance: few
d_gene: -
j_gene: TRBJ2-5

CDR3nt: TGTGCCAGCAGCCCCTTGGGCACAGATCACACAGATACGCAGTATTTT
CDR3aa: CASSPLGTDHTDTQYF
v_gene: TRBV14
abundance: many
d_gene: -
j_gene: TRBJ2-3

CDR3nt: TGTGCCAGCAGGTTGCCCGGGGTCAATCAGCCCCAGCATTTT
CDR3aa: CASRLPGVNQPQHF
v_gene: TRBV28
abundance: -
d_gene: -
j_gene: TRBJ1-5

CDR3nt: TGCAGTGCTAGGCGGTCGGGCACCGGGGAGCTGTTTTTT
CDR3aa: CSARRSGTGELFF
v_gene: TRBV20-1
abundance: -
d_gene: -
j_gene: TRBJ2-2

CDR3nt: TGTGCCAGCAGGGGACAGGGCCATTCACCCCTCCACTTT
CDR3aa: CASRGQGHSPLHF
v_gene: TRBV28
abundance: -
d_gene: TRBD1
j_gene: TRBJ1-6

CDR3nt: TGTGCCAGCAGGACCGGGACAGGGGGTGAAAAACTGTTTTTT
CDR3aa: CASRTGTGGEKLFF
v_gene: TRBV12-3/TRBV12-4
abundance: many
d_gene: TRBD1
j_gene: TRBJ1-4

CDR3nt: TGTGCCAGCAGTTTGTCCGGGAGGGACTACGAGCAGTACTTC
CDR3aa: CASSLSGRDYEQYF
v_gene: TRBV28
abundance: few
d_gene: TRBD2
j_gene: TRBJ2-7

CDR3nt: TGTGCCAGCAGCTTAGATACGACAGGTCCTGGGGCCAACGTCCTGACTTTC
CDR3aa: CASSLDTTGPGANVLTF
v_gene: TRBV7-6
abundance: many
d_gene: -
j_gene: TRBJ2-6

CDR3nt: TGTGCCAGCTCACCAAGCAGGGCTGGAAACACCATATATTTT
CDR3aa: CASSPSRAGNTIYF
v_gene: TRBV18
abundance: -
d_gene: -
j_gene: TRBJ1-3

CDR3nt: TGTGCCAGCGGGGCACCTGGAAACACCATATATTTT
CDR3aa: CASGAPGNTIYF
v_gene: TRBV28
abundance: few
d_gene: -
j_gene: TRBJ1-3

CDR3nt: TGTGCCAGCAGCTTGAGTCCCAGTGGGAAGTTCTTC
CDR3aa: CASSLSPSGKFF
v_gene: TRBV5-6
abundance: few
d_gene: -
j_gene: TRBJ2-1